These 18 T cell receptor beta chains originate from one sample sequenced in a study of blood T cell repertoires in COVID-19. Clones were sequenced by immunoSEQ multiplex PCR, and TCRdb holds only the in-frame ones, with some missing. The table includes some 80,000 clones, under 90% detected once. Source material: peripheral blood. The source of these receptors is a woman aged 40 to 55 with active or convalescent COVID-19.

This clone was found once. The chain couples TRBV6-5 to TRBJ1-1; maybe TRBD1 (6 bases). The germline V gene encodes CDR1 MNHEY and CDR2 SVGAGI. Trimming removed 6 bases from V and 0 bases from J, with 8 bases in between. The CDR3 runs to 13 residues. The CDR3 nucleotides read TGTGCCAGCAGCAACAGGGTGAACACTGAAGCTTTCTTT. Amino acid sequence: CASSNRVNTEAFF.

V and J are TRBV28 and TRBJ1-3, with 9 bases aligning to TRBD1. Germline values: CDR1 MDHEN, CDR2 SYDVKM. This CDR3 is 14 amino acids long. After removal of 7 bases from V and 6 bases from J, the junction contained 7 bases not matched to a gene. CDR3 nucleotides: TGTGCCAGCATTAGACAGGGGGGACAAAACACCATATATTTT. Residues: CASIRQGGQNTIYF.

This clone was found a few times. The genes are TRBV7-8 and TRBJ2-1; weak D call: TRBD2 (6 bases). The CDR3 is 15 residues long. The germline V gene has CDR1 SGHVS and CDR2 FQNEAQ. V was pared by 4 bases and J by 3 bases, with 13 bases between. CDR3 protein: CASSSGGSYYNEQFF. The CDR3 bases are TGTGCCAGCAGCTCCGGAGGGTCCTACTACAATGAGCAGTTCTTC. The whole variable domain, filled in from reference TRBV7-8 and TRBJ2-1, reads GAGVSQSPRYKVAKRGQDVALRCDPISGHVSLFWYQQALGQGPEFLTYFQNEAQLDKSGLPSDRFFAERPEGSVSTLKIQRTQQEDSAVYLCASSSGGSYYNEQFFGPGTRLTVL.

This clone is a singleton in its sample. The rearrangement uses TRBV29-1 and TRBJ1-5, with a possible D match to TRBD1 (5 bases). Germline loops: CDR1 SQVTM, CDR2 ANQGSEA. The CDR3 runs to 14 residues. Trimming took off 4 bases at V and 1 base at J, with 11 bases between the two ends. The CDR3 bases are TGCAGCGTTGTGTTAGGGGCAAGCAATCAGCCCCAGCATTTT. It is translated as CSVVLGASNQPQHF.

The genes are TRBV6-2 or TRBV6-3 and TRBJ2-7, with a weak D call TRBD1 (6 bases). Per the germline V gene, CDR1 is MNHEY and CDR2 is SVGEGT. V lost 5 bases and J lost 7, with 27 bases in between. This CDR3 region has 17 residues. As DNA, the CDR3 is TGTGCCAGCAGTATCCCCAGCCGGACAGTCCTAAGTTGGGAGCAGTACTTC. Translating gives CASSIPSRTVLSWEQYF.

The chain couples TRBV5-1 to TRBJ2-2, with TRBD2 matching 7 bases. This CDR3 region has 15 residues. V lost 0 bases, J lost 8 bases, and 7 bases stayed unmatched. Germline-derived CDR1 and CDR2 are SGHRS and YFSETQ. This CDR3 reads CASSLAVTSSGELFF. The CDR3, as DNA: TGCGCCAGCAGCTTGGCCGTGACTAGCTCTGGGGAGCTGTTTTTT. The full variable domain, rest sourced from reference TRBV5-1 and TRBJ2-2, is KAGVTQTPRYLIKTRGQQVTLSCSPISGHRSVSWYQQTPGQGLQFLFEYFSETQRNKGNFPGRFSGRQFSNSRSEMNVSTLELGDSALYLCASSLAVTSSGELFFGEGSRLTVL.

This sequence joins TRBV2 and TRBJ2-6; 8 bases agree with TRBD1. From germline, CDR1 is SNHLY and CDR2 FYNNEI. Trimming at V came to 7 bases and at J to 0 bases, leaving 11 bases not matched to a gene. This CDR3 contains 18 residues. The CDR3 bases are TGTGCCAGCAACCGACAGGGGTCTACTCTCTCTGGGGCCAACGTCCTGACTTTC. Translation: CASNRQGSTLSGANVLTF.

This clone came up a few times. The chain links TRBV12-3 or TRBV12-4 to TRBJ1-1; no clear D. This CDR3 is built from 12 residues. Trimming removed 4 bases from V and 10 bases from J, with 13 bases in between. CDR3 nucleotide sequence: TGTGCCAGCAGTTCCGGAGACCGCGCAGCTTTCTTT. It yields the protein CASSSGDRAAFF.

The genes are TRBV6-4 and TRBJ1-6; weak D call: TRBD1 (5 bases). Trimming shortened V by 4 bases and J by 13 bases, and 14 bases separated the two germline ends. The CDR3 is 13 residues long. The germline CDR1 and CDR2 sequences are MRHNA and SNTAGT. CDR3 residues: CASSVFRVCPLHF. CDR3 coding DNA: TGTGCCAGCAGTGTCTTCAGGGTTTGTCCCCTCCACTTT.

The chain uses TRBV29-1 and TRBJ2-7; D is undetermined. V lost 6 bases to trimming and J lost 6 bases, with 24 bases between them. In germline, CDR1 is SQVTM, CDR2 ANQGSEA. The CDR3 is 15 amino acids. The CDR3 DNA sequence: TGCAGCGTCACTTCCCCCCTGGGCCCGCATGCCGAGCAGTACTTC. Amino acid sequence: CSVTSPLGPHAEQYF.

Here the CDR3 reads CASSPQIGAAGSTDTQYF. CDR3 bases: TGCGCCAGCAGCCCTCAGATAGGGGCGGCAGGGAGCACAGATACGCAGTATTTT. The chain combines TRBV4-1 with TRBJ2-3; TRBD1 might be the D (5 bases). Germline V gene lookup returns CDR1 MGHRA and CDR2 YSYEKL. Trimming removed 4 bases from V and 0 bases from J, with 20 bases in between. This CDR3 has 18 residues.

J is TRBJ2-7 and V is TRBV24-1; 9 bases align to TRBD1. With 3 bases clipped from V and 6 bases from J, the junction kept 2 bases outside the gene matches. Per the germline V gene, CDR1 is KGHDR and CDR2 is SFDVKD. The CDR3 extends over 13 amino acids. In DNA, the CDR3 is TGTGCCACCAGTGATCGACAGGGGGGCGAGCAGTACTTC. Translating gives CATSDRQGGEQYF.

The chain is built from TRBV6-2 or TRBV6-3 and TRBJ1-4; the D gene is possibly TRBD1 (6 bases). Germline V gene lookup returns CDR1 MNHEY and CDR2 SVGEGT. Deletions cut 2 bases from V and 5 bases from J, with 12 bases between. The CDR3 has 15 amino acids. The CDR3 is CASSYRTERNEKLFF. CDR3 nucleotides: TGTGCCAGCAGTTACAGGACAGAGCGAAATGAAAAACTGTTTTTT.

The chain combines TRBV7-8 with TRBJ2-1, with TRBD2 identical over 9 bases. The CDR3 totals 15 residues. The V segment lost 1 base and the J segment 8 bases; nucleotides outside the gene matches: 6. Germline V gene lookup returns CDR1 SGHVS and CDR2 FQNEAQ. The DNA for the CDR3 is TGTGCCAGCAGCTTAGGTAGCGGGAGTTCGTATGAGCAGTTCTTC. Amino acid sequence: CASSLGSGSSYEQFF.

The chain joins TRBV24-1 to TRBJ2-1, with TRBD2 matching over 7 bases. The germline V gene encodes CDR1 KGHDR and CDR2 SFDVKD. The CDR3 extends over 14 amino acids. Trimming cost V 4 bases and J 8 bases; bases outside gene matches: 7. The CDR3 sequence: CATSDPTSPYEQFF. CDR3 DNA sequence: TGTGCCACCAGTGACCCGACTAGCCCCTATGAGCAGTTCTTC.

The V gene is TRBV6-2 or TRBV6-3, the J gene TRBJ2-7; perhaps TRBD2 as D (6 bases). Trimming took off 4 bases at V and 0 bases at J, with 10 bases between the two ends. The CDR3 covers 14 residues. Germline CDR1 reads MNHEY; CDR2 reads SVGEGT. The CDR3: CASSFLASSYEQYF. The CDR3 DNA is TGTGCCAGCAGTTTCCTAGCGAGCTCCTACGAGCAGTACTTC.

The chain is built from TRBV6-2 or TRBV6-3 and TRBJ2-5; TRBD2 agrees at 9 bases. The CDR3 is 13 residues long. Trimming at V came to 5 bases and at J to 9 bases, leaving 7 bases not matched to a gene. Germline V lookup: CDR1 MNHEY, CDR2 SVGEGT. The CDR3 protein is CASSPREGGPQYF. As DNA, the CDR3 is TGTGCCAGCAGTCCGCGGGAGGGAGGTCCCCAGTACTTC.

The V and J genes are TRBV18 and TRBJ2-3; D perhaps matches TRBD1 (5 bases). V was trimmed by 3 bases and J by 5 bases, leaving 9 bases between them. Looked up from germline, CDR1 is KGHSH and CDR2 is LQKENI. This CDR3 region has 13 residues. The CDR3 nucleotides are TGTGCCAGCTCACCCAGGGTCCAAGATACGCAGTATTTT. Protein: CASSPRVQDTQYF.